The 16 T cell receptor beta chains below all came from one sample that was sequenced in a study of blood T cells in healthy people across ages. Primers used in a second PCR of roughly 7 to 11 cycles were a sample-barcoded 5' primer and a J-beta primer mix. MiXCR was run by TCRdb on the 5' RACE reads, yielding one entry per CDR3 protein. Of more than 700,000 distinct CDR3 sequences in the sample, approximately 55% were seen once. Sequencing was done on a sample of blood. The source is an elderly man in good health.

The chain is built from TRBV11-1 and TRBJ1-2, with no clear D. Looked up from germline, CDR1 is SGHAT and CDR2 is FQDESV (reference sequence). The CDR3 totals 14 residues. The germline V and J ends were trimmed by 2 bases and 4 bases, with 11 bases remaining between them. Written as DNA, the CDR3 is TGTGCCAGCAGCTTACAAGGGATTACCTATGGCTACACCTTC. This gives the protein CASSLQGITYGYTF. The full variable domain, rest sourced from reference TRBV11-1 and TRBJ1-2, is EAEVAQSPRYKITEKSQAVAFWCDPISGHATLYWYRQILGQGPELLVQFQDESVVDDSQLPKDRFSAERLKGVDSTLKIQPAELGDSAMYLCASSLQGITYGYTFGSGTRLTVV.

The chain recombines TRBV7-2 with TRBJ1-1; the D gene is possibly TRBD1 (5 bases). The CDR3 is 15 amino acids. Germline assignment: CDR1 SGHTA and CDR2 FQGNSA. Trimming stripped 2 bases from V and 2 bases from J, with 12 bases between. CDR3 coding DNA: TGTGCCAGCAGCTTACGTCCCGGGGGTAACACTGAAGCTTTCTTT. This translates into CASSLRPGGNTEAFF. Complete variable domain (other parts from reference TRBV7-2 and TRBJ1-1): GAGVSQSPSNKVTEKGKDVELRCDPISGHTALYWYRQSLGQGLEFLIYFQGNSAPDKSGLPSDRFSAERTGGSVSTLTIQRTQQEDSAVYLCASSLRPGGNTEAFFGQGTRLTVV.

Only a few counts were recorded for this clonotype. The rearrangement links TRBV28 to TRBJ2-1, with 10 bases identical to TRBD1. The CDR3 is 14 amino acids. CDR1 MDHEN and CDR2 SYDVKM come from the germline V gene. After removal of 8 bases from V and 8 bases from J, the junction contained 9 bases not matched to a gene. Written as DNA, the CDR3 is TGTGCCAGCTCCGGGACAGGGGCTCAGTATGAGCAGTTCTTC. This translates into CASSGTGAQYEQFF.

The chain recombines TRBV29-1 with TRBJ2-5, with a possible D match to TRBD1 (8 bases). Germline V gene data show CDR1 as SQVTM and CDR2 as ANQGSEA. The CDR3 is made up of 13 amino acids. The ends were cut back, 4 bases at V and 11 bases at J, with 20 bases in the middle. DNA for the CDR3: TGCAGCGTTGTAGAACAGGGGGGGAATGAGCAGTACTTC. It yields the protein CSVVEQGGNEQYF. Looking up the rest from reference TRBV29-1 and TRBJ2-5 gives the full variable domain: SAVISQKPSRDICQRGTSLTIQCQVDSQVTMMFWYRQQPGQSLTLIATANQGSEATYESGFVIDKFPISRPNLTFSTLTVSNMSPEDSSIYLCSVVEQGGNEQYFGPGTRLLVL.

This clonotype has only one observation. The rearrangement uses TRBV7-9 and TRBJ1-1; 7 bases agree with TRBD1. The CDR3 consists of 17 residues. V dropped 5 bases and J dropped 3; count of bases not matched to a gene: 15. Germline V gene lookup returns CDR1 SEHNR and CDR2 FQNEAQ (reference sequence). The DNA for the CDR3 is TGTGCCAGCAGCCCCTGGAGAGGGGGCCTGAGGGACACTGAAGCTTTCTTT. It is translated as CASSPWRGGLRDTEAFF.

This clonotype occurred many times. This sequence joins TRBV2 and TRBJ1-1; D uncertain. The germline V and J ends were trimmed by 4 bases and 5 bases, with 11 bases remaining between them. This CDR3 spans 13 amino acids. The germline CDR1 and CDR2 sequences are SNHLY and FYNNEI. The CDR3 reads CASSGGLGTEAFF. DNA for the CDR3: TGTGCCAGCAGTGGAGGGTTAGGGACTGAAGCTTTCTTT.

This chain links TRBV27 with TRBJ1-1; D may be TRBD1 (5 bases). Trimming cost V 6 bases and J 6 bases, with 20 bases left between them. The CDR3 is 15 amino acids. The germline CDR1 and CDR2 sequences are MNHEY and SMNVEV (reference sequence). The DNA for the CDR3 is TGTGCCAGCAGACCGTGGCTAGGGGAATCCGCTGAAGCTTTCTTT. Protein sequence: CASRPWLGESAEAFF.

V gene TRBV5-1 combines with J gene TRBJ2-1; D gene ambiguous. The germline gives CDR1 SGHRS, CDR2 YFSETQ. CDR3 length: 14 residues. Trimming took off 0 bases at V and 2 bases at J, with 6 bases between the two ends. The CDR3 DNA sequence: TGCGCCAGCAGCTTGGGACCAACCTACAATGAGCAGTTCTTC. It specifies CASSLGPTYNEQFF.

This clonotype was seen a few times. J is TRBJ2-5 and V is TRBV6-5; 10 bases are shared with TRBD1. The DNA matches TRBJ2-7 better at its end, which makes the J call doubtful. This CDR3 region has 16 residues. Germline lookup yields CDR1 MNHEY and CDR2 SVGAGI. The CDR3 DNA sequence: TGTGCCAGCAGTTACTTTACGGGGACAGGGGTCCACGAGCAGTACTTC. Encoded protein: CASSYFTGTGVHEQYF.

This clonotype has more than one count but fewer than ten. The chain combines TRBV27 with TRBJ1-2, with TRBD1 as a possible D gene (6 bases). CDR1 and CDR2 (germline): MNHEY, SMNVEV (reference sequence). Trimming left V 5 bases short and J 8 bases short, with 21 bases between. This CDR3 comprises 15 residues. CDR3 region: CASSVFRTDEYGYTF. The CDR3, as DNA: TGTGCCAGCAGTGTATTTCGGACAGACGAGTACGGCTACACCTTC.

This chain uses TRBV20-1 with TRBJ2-3; 8 bases align to TRBD1. CDR1 and CDR2 from the germline V gene are DFQATT and SNEGSKA (reference sequence). After removal of 2 bases from V and 0 bases from J, the junction contained 4 bases not matched to a gene. This CDR3 region has 15 residues. CDR3 sequence (DNA): TGCAGTGCTAGATACGGACAGGGTAGCACAGATACGCAGTATTTT. Amino acids: CSARYGQGSTDTQYF.

This chain joins TRBV12-3 or TRBV12-4 and TRBJ2-2, with D possibly being TRBD1 (7 bases). This CDR3 has 14 residues. Trimming took off 8 bases at V and 5 bases at J, with 15 bases between the two ends. As DNA, the CDR3 is TGTGCCAGCGGTCCGACAGGGAGGACCGGGGAGCTGTTTTTT. Translation: CASGPTGRTGELFF.

This clonotype was detected ten times or more. The genes are TRBV29-1 and TRBJ2-1; 8 bases align to TRBD1. The CDR3 is 14 amino acids. J gave up 3 bases and V 6 bases, and 7 bases lay outside the gene matches. Germline V gene data show CDR1 as SQVTM and CDR2 as ANQGSEA. The CDR3 reads CSVVPGQDYNEQFF. The CDR3, as DNA: TGCAGCGTAGTTCCGGGACAGGACTACAATGAGCAGTTCTTC.

This clonotype showed up just a few times. CDR3 in DNA: TGTGCCAGCAGCTCAGACTTCTTCCCCGCCTACGAGCAGTACTTC. Translating it yields CASSSDFFPAYEQYF. The rearrangement links TRBV7-9 to TRBJ2-7; D call uncertain. V was shortened by 4 bases and J by 2 bases, with 15 bases between the two germline ends. This CDR3 has 15 amino acids. From germline, CDR1 is SEHNR and CDR2 FQNEAQ (reference sequence).

The rearrangement links TRBV28 to TRBJ2-1, with no clear D. There are 16 residues in the CDR3. The germline V and J ends were trimmed by 4 bases and 8 bases, with 21 bases remaining between them. Germline V gene sequence: CDR1 MDHEN, CDR2 SYDVKM. DNA of the CDR3: TGTGCCAGCAGTTCGCTAAAAATCGGAGCTCGGGATGAGCAGTTCTTC. Amino acids: CASSSLKIGARDEQFF.

This chain connects TRBV10-3 to TRBJ2-3, with D possibly matching TRBD2 (6 bases). Trimming cost V 4 bases and J 14 bases, with 19 bases left between them. The CDR3 has 13 amino acids. The V gene's germline CDR1 is ENHRY and CDR2 SYGVKD. DNA of the CDR3: TGTGCCATCAGTGCCGGGGGTTCCGGAGACGCGTATTTT. It is translated as CAISAGGSGDAYF.